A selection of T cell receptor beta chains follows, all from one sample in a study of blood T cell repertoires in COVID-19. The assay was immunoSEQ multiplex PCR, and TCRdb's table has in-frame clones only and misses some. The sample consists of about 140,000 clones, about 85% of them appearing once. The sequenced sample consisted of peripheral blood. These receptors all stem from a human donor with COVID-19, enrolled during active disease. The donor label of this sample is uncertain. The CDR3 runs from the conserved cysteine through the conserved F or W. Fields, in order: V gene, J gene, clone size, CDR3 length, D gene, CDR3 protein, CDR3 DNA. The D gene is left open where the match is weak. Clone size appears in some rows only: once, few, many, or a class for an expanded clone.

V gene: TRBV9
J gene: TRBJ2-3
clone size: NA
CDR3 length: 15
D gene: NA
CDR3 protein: CASSAQTKKADTQYF
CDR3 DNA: TGTGCCAGCAGCGCCCAAACAAAGAAAGCAGATACGCAGTATTTT

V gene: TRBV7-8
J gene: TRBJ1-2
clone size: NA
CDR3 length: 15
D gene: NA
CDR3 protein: CASSLGGGQGMGYTF
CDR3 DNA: TGTGCCAGCAGCTTAGGCGGTGGTCAGGGGATGGGCTACACCTTC

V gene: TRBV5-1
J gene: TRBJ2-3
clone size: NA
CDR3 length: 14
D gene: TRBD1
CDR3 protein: CASSPGTVKDTQYF
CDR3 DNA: TGCGCCAGCAGCCCAGGGACAGTAAAAGATACGCAGTATTTT

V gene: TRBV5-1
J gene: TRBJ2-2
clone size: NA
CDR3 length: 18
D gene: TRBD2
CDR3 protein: CASSWGLAGGRRTGELFF
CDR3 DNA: TGCGCCAGCAGCTGGGGACTAGCGGGGGGGCGACGGACCGGGGAGCTGTTTTTT

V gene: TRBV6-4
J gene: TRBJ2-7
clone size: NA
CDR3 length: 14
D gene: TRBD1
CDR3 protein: CASSEDRGSYEQYF
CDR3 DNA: TGTGCCAGCAGTGAGGACAGGGGCTCCTACGAGCAGTACTTC

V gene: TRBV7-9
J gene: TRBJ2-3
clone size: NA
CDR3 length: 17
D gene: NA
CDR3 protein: CASSLEGSGLSTDTQYF
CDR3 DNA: TGTGCCAGCAGCTTAGAAGGTAGCGGACTCTCCACAGATACGCAGTATTTT

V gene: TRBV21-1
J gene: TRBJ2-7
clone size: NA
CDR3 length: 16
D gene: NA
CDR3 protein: CASSARLAGSSYEQYF
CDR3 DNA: TGTGCCAGCAGCGCTCGACTAGCGGGAAGCTCCTACGAGCAGTACTTC

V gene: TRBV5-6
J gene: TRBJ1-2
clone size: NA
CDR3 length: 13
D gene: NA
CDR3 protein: CASSFQGNYGYTF
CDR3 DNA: TGTGCCAGCAGCTTCCAGGGAAACTATGGCTACACCTTC

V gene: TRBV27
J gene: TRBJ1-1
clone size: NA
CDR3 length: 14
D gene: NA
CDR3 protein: CASTRGGLNTEAFF
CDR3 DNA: TGTGCCAGCACCCGCGGAGGATTGAACACTGAAGCTTTCTTT

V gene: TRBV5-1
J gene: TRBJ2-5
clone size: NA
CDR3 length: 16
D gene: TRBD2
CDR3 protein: CASSLVTSGVAETQYF
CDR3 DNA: TGCGCCAGCAGCTTGGTTACTAGCGGGGTGGCAGAGACCCAGTACTTC

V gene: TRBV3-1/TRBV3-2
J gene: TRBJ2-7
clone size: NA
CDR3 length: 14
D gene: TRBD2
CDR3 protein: CASSREGYAYEQYF
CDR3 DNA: TGTGCCAGCAGCCGGGAGGGATATGCCTACGAGCAGTACTTC

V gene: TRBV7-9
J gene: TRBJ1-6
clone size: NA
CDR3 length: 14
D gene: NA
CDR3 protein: CASSPPGINSPLHF
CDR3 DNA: TGTGCCAGCAGCCCGCCGGGGATCAATTCACCCCTCCACTTT

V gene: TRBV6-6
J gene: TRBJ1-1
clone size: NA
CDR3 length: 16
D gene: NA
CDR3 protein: CASSYPATISNTEAFF
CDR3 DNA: TGTGCCAGCAGTTACCCGGCGACAATCTCGAACACTGAAGCTTTCTTT

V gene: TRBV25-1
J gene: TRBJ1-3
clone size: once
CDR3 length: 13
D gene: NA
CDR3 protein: CASTSVTGNTIYF
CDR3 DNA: TGTGCCAGCACCTCAGTTACTGGAAACACCATATATTTT

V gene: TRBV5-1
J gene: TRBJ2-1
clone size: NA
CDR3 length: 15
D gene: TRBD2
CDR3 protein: CASRFSGGDYNEQFF
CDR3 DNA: TGCGCCAGCAGGTTTAGCGGGGGAGACTACAATGAGCAGTTCTTC

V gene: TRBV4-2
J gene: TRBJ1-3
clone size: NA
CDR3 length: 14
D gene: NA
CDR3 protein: CASSQVGERDTIYF
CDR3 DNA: TGTGCCAGCAGCCAAGTAGGAGAGAGGGACACCATATATTTT

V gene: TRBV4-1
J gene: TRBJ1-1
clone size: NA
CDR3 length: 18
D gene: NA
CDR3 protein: CASSQGIVAGPGRTEAFF
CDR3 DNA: TGCGCCAGCAGCCAAGGCATTGTTGCGGGTCCGGGGAGGACTGAAGCTTTCTTT

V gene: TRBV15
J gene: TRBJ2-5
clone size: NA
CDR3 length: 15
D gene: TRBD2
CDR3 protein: CATSRLAGIQETQYF
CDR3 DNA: TGTGCCACCAGCAGACTAGCGGGGATCCAAGAGACCCAGTACTTC

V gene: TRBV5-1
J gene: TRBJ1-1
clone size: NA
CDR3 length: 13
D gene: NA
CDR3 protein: CASQTDVNTEAFF
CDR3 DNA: TGCGCCAGCCAGACAGACGTGAACACTGAAGCTTTCTTT

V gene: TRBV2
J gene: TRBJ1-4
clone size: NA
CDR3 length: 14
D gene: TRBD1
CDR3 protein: CASRVTGAWEKLFF
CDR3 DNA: TGTGCCAGCAGGGTCACAGGGGCGTGGGAAAAACTGTTTTTT

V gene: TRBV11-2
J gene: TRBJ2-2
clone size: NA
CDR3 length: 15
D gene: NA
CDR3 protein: CASSLFRENTGELFF
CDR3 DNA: TGTGCCAGCAGCTTATTCCGGGAGAACACCGGGGAGCTGTTTTTT

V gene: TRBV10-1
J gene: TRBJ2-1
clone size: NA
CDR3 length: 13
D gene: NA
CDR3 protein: CASSGTDFNEQFF
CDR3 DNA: TGCGCCAGCAGTGGTACCGACTTCAATGAGCAGTTCTTC

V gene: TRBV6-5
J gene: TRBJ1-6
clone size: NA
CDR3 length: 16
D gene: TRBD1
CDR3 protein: CASSSGTGVWNSPLHF
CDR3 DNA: TGTGCCAGCAGTTCTGGGACAGGCGTTTGGAATTCACCCCTCCACTTT

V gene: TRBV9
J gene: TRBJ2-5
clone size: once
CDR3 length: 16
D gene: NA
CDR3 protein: CASSVGGRGEVETQYF
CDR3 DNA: TGTGCCAGCAGCGTAGGTGGCAGGGGAGAGGTCGAGACCCAGTACTTC

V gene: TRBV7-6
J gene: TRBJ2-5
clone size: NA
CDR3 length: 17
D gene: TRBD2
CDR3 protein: CASSLASPSGRPAAQYF
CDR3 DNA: TGTGCCAGCAGCTTAGCGTCGCCTAGCGGGAGGCCTGCGGCCCAGTACTTC

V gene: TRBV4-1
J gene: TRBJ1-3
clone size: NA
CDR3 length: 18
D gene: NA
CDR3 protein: CASSQDDWRPLSGNTIYF
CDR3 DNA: TGCGCCAGCAGCCAAGATGACTGGCGACCTCTCTCTGGAAACACCATATATTTT

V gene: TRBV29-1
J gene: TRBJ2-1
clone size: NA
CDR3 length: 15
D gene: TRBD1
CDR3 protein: CSVGRTGLHENEQFF
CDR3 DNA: TGCAGCGTTGGAAGGACAGGGCTACATGAGAATGAGCAGTTCTTC

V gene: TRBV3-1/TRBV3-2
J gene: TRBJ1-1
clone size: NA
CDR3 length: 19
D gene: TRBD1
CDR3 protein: CASSQPTGTGILMNTEAFF
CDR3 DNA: TGTGCCAGCAGCCAACCTACCGGGACAGGGATACTCATGAACACTGAAGCTTTCTTT

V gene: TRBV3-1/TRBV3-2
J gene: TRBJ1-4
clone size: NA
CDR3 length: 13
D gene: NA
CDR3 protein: CASTRTRDEKLFF
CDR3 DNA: TGTGCCAGCACAAGGACCAGGGATGAAAAACTGTTTTTT

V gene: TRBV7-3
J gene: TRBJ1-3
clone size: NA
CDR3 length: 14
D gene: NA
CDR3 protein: CASSPMSSGNTIYF
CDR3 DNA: TGTGCCAGCAGCCCCATGAGTTCTGGAAACACCATATATTTT

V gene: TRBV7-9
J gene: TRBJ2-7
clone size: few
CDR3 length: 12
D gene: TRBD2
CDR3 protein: CASSLGTSLTYF
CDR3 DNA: TGTGCCAGCAGCTTAGGGACTAGCCTTACGTACTTC

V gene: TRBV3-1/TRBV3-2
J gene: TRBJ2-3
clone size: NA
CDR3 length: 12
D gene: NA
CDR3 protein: CASSQGPDTQYF
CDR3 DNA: TGTGCCAGCAGCCAAGGGCCCGATACGCAGTATTTT

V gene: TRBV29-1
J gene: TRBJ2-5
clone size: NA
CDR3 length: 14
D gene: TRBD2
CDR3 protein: CSVERGGGGETQYF
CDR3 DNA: TGCAGCGTTGAACGTGGAGGCGGGGGTGAGACCCAGTACTTC

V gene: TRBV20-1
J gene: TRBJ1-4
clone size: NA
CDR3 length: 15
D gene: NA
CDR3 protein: CSASLSRLTNEKLFF
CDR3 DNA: TGCAGTGCTAGTCTAAGCAGGTTAACTAATGAAAAACTGTTTTTT

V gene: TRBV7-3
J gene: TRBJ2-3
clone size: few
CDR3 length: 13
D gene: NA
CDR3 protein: CASSLTGHNTQYF
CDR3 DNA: TGTGCCAGCAGCTTAACGGGGCATAATACGCAGTATTTT

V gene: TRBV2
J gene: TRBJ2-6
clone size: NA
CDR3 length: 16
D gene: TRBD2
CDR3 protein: CARSLAGAGGANVLTF
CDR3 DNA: TGTGCCAGATCCTTAGCGGGGGCGGGAGGGGCCAACGTCCTGACTTTC